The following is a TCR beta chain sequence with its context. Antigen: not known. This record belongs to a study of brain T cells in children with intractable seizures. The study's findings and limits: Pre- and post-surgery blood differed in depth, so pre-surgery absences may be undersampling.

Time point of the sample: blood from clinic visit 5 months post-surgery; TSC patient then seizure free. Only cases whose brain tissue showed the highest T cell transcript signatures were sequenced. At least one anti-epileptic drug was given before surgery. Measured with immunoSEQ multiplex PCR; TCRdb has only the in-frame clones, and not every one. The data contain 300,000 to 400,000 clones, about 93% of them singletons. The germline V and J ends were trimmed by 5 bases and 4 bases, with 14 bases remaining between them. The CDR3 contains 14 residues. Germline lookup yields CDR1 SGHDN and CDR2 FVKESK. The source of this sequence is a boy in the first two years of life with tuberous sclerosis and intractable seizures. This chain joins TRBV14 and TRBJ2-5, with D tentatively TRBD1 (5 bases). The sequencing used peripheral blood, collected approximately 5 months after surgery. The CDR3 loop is CASSDRDWSETQYF. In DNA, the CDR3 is TGTGCCAGCAGCGACAGAGACTGGTCAGAGACCCAGTACTTC.